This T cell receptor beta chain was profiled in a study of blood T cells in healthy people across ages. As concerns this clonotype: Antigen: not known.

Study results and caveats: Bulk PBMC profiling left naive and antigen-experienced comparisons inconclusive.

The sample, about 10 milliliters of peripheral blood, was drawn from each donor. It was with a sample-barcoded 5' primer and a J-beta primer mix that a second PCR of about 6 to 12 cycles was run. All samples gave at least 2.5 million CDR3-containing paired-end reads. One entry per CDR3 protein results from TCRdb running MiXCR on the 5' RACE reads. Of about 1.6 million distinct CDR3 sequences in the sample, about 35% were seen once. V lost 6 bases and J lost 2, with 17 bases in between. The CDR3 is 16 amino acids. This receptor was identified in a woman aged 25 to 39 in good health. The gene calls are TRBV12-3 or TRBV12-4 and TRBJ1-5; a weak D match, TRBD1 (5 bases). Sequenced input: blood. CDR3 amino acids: CASRPVGELGNQPQHF. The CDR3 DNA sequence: TGTGCCAGCAGGCCCGTGGGGGAGTTGGGCAATCAGCCCCAGCATTTT.